This section outlines one T cell receptor (beta chain) sequence together with its context. No antigen is known for it. Produced via immunoSEQ multiplex PCR; TCRdb's table is partial and in-frame only. Found here are under 60,000 clones, 70% to 90% of them singletons; the top ten hold 15% to 20%. These data belong to a study of T cells in localized non-small cell lung cancer. Findings of the study overall: Adjacent lung tissue had a median 57 of the top 100 clones found in the tumor. Uninvolved neighboring lung showed the greatest T cell clonality, exceeding tumor. Higher blood T cell density tracked longer overall survival. Analysis by sequencing included only one tumor region, so heterogeneity remains possible.

V lost 4 bases and J 0 bases, leaving 15 bases between the germline ends. CDR1 KGHSH and CDR2 LQKENI come from the germline V gene. The CDR3 is made up of 16 amino acids. The sequence came from a male donor older than 55 with stage III squamous cell lung carcinoma. The specimen comprised peripheral blood, sampled before any cancer treatment. The chain is built from TRBV18 and TRBJ1-1; D perhaps matches TRBD1 (5 bases). CDR3 region: CASSQASTAMNTEAFF. CDR3 nucleotide sequence: TGTGCCAGCTCACAAGCGTCGACAGCCATGAACACTGAAGCTTTCTTT.